This T cell receptor beta chain was obtained from a study of response to subunit inactivated influenza vaccine. V lost 6 bases to trimming and J lost 2 bases, with 16 bases between them. This CDR3 is 15 amino acids long. TCRdb used MiXCR to reprocess the RT-PCR reads, holding one entry per CDR3 protein. The data show about 170,000 distinct CDR3 sequences, roughly 12% seen once. The data also belong to a second study, concerning T cells expressing NK-cell markers. As that report states: TCR beta cDNA was generated via 5'RACE template switching incorporating UMIs. Several of the donors carried dominant NKG2C+ clonotypes that took up roughly 1.0-8% of their CD8+ T cells. In several donors, dominant clonotypes made up roughly 25-60.1% of CD3+CD56-NKG2C+ cells.

Source: CD8+ T cells sorted from PBMCs, taken 11 to 12 days after vaccination. The chain recombines TRBV12-3 or TRBV12-4 with TRBJ2-5; possible D gene TRBD1, 6 bases. The TCR comes from a man aged 45-65 years who received an inactivated influenza vaccine. As DNA, the CDR3 is TGTGCCAGCAGCCGGACAGAGATGACACAAGAGACCCAGTACTTC. Amino acids: CASSRTEMTQETQYF.